A single T cell receptor (beta chain) is shown here with its context. Antigen: not known. Using immunoSEQ multiplex PCR, the repertoire was profiled, and TCRdb retains in-frame clones only, with some absent. The table includes about 30,000 clones, about four fifths detected once. The entry originates in a study of STAT5B mutations in CD4+ large granular lymphocyte leukemia. Study-level findings and limits: Top patient clones used TRBV06 genes more often: 8/27 versus 2/35 in controls.

The germline gives CDR1 SGDLS, CDR2 YYNGEE. V trimming: 0 bases; J trimming: 1 base; junction bases outside the gene matches: 4. The CDR3 spans 15 residues. The sequenced sample was CD4+ T cells from blood buffy coats. The chain joins TRBV9 to TRBJ2-7; 7 nucleotides agree with TRBD1. The clonotype was recovered from a human donor in good health. The DNA for the CDR3 is TGTGCCAGCAGCGTAGGGGCAGGGGGATCCTACGAGCAGTACTTC. It yields the protein CASSVGAGGSYEQYF.